Each of the 22 T cell receptor beta chains below was sequenced from the same sample in a study of cytotoxic CD8 clonotypes in ibrutinib-treated CLL. The method was immunoSEQ multiplex PCR; TCRdb's version includes in-frame clones alone and lacks a portion of them. The data show some 93,000 clones, 70% to 80% seen once. The source was PBMCs, collected after 12 months of ibrutinib treatment. The source of these receptors is a human donor with chronic lymphocytic leukemia.

The rearrangement joins TRBV6-5 to TRBJ1-2; 7 nucleotides agree with TRBD1. The J segment lost 7 bases and the V segment lost 5 bases, leaving 13 bases of the junction unmatched. The CDR3 length is 15 residues. Looked up from germline, CDR1 is MNHEY and CDR2 is SVGAGI. CDR3 DNA sequence: TGTGCCAGCAGTAAGACAGGGTCCCATGGTCGTGGCTACACCTTC. Translated, it gives CASSKTGSHGRGYTF.

The chain employs TRBV5-1 and TRBJ1-1, with D perhaps matching TRBD1 (6 bases). The CDR3 totals 13 residues. The germline V and J ends were trimmed by 4 bases and 4 bases, with 11 bases remaining between them. The germline V gene has CDR1 SGHRS and CDR2 YFSETQ. In nucleotides, the CDR3 is TGCGCCAGCAGCCCACAGGGTCCCACTGAAGCTTTCTTT. Protein sequence: CASSPQGPTEAFF.

V is TRBV7-2 and J is TRBJ2-1, with TRBD1 matching over 7 bases. V gave up 5 bases and J gave up 2 bases; unmatched junction bases: 9. CDR3 length equals 16 residues. Germline V gene sequence: CDR1 SGHTA, CDR2 FQGNSA. CDR3 amino acids: CASSERSGTAYNEQFF. Written as DNA, the CDR3 is TGTGCCAGCAGCGAAAGATCCGGGACAGCCTACAATGAGCAGTTCTTC.

J is TRBJ2-7 and V is TRBV4-3; 8 bases fit TRBD1. The CDR3 loop spans 14 amino acids. Germline V gene sequence: CDR1 LGHNA, CDR2 YSLEER. The ends lost 3 bases at V and 6 bases at J; junction bases unmatched: 7. The CDR3 is CASSQDRVSREQYF. The CDR3 DNA sequence: TGCGCCAGCAGCCAGGACAGGGTTTCGCGCGAGCAGTACTTC.

This rearrangement joins TRBV6-6 to TRBJ1-4; 9 nucleotides agree with TRBD1. Germline loops: CDR1 MNHNY, CDR2 SVGAGI (reference sequence). There are 13 residues in the CDR3. V shed 8 bases and J 8 bases; nucleotides not matched to a gene: 6. The CDR3 loop reads CASQDRGVEKLFF. CDR3 bases: TGTGCCAGCCAGGACAGGGGAGTGGAAAAACTGTTTTTT.

This CDR3 is CASSPPGQDNEQFF. The CDR3 DNA reads as TGTGCCAGCTCACCTCCTGGACAGGACAATGAGCAGTTCTTC. The rearrangement uses TRBV18 and TRBJ2-1; 7 nucleotides match TRBD1. V was pared by 3 bases and J by 5 bases, with 4 bases of the junction left unmatched. The CDR3 runs 14 residues. Germline V CDR1 and CDR2: KGHSH, LQKENI. The variable domain in full, completed from reference TRBV18 and TRBJ2-1, reads NAGVMQNPRHLVRRRGQEARLRCSPMKGHSHVYWYRQLPEEGLKFMVYLQKENIIDESGMPKERFSAEFPKEGPSILRIQQVVRGDSAAYFCASSPPGQDNEQFFGPGTRLTVL.

This clone occurred a few times. The chain links TRBV4-1 to TRBJ1-6, with a tentative D call TRBD1 (5 bases). The CDR3 length is 19 residues. CDR1 is MGHRA and CDR2 is YSYEKL in the germline V gene. Trimming removed 0 bases from V and 5 bases from J, with 20 bases in between. The CDR3 coding sequence is TGCGCCAGCAGCCAAGATCGAAACAGGCCGAACTGGAATAATTCACCCCTCCACTTT. It yields the protein CASSQDRNRPNWNNSPLHF.

This clone was observed a handful of times. The V and J genes are TRBV29-1 and TRBJ2-1, with 8 bases aligning to TRBD1. The CDR3 contains 13 residues. CDR1 is SQVTM and CDR2 is ANQGSEA in the germline V gene. The V segment lost 7 bases and the J segment 1 base; nucleotides outside the gene matches: 3. CDR3 sequence: CSGGQGSYNEQFF. The DNA for the CDR3 is TGCAGCGGTGGACAGGGATCCTACAATGAGCAGTTCTTC.

The chain has TRBV14 and TRBJ1-1; D is unresolved. CDR1 is SGHDN, CDR2 FVKESK, per germline. V lost 1 base and J 10 bases, leaving 13 bases between the germline ends. The CDR3 runs 13 residues. Here the CDR3 reads CASSQAAGEVAFF. Written as DNA, the CDR3 is TGTGCCAGCAGCCAAGCGGCCGGGGAAGTAGCTTTCTTT.

This rearrangement joins TRBV19 to TRBJ2-3; 7 positions match TRBD1. J was trimmed by 4 bases and V by 4 bases; bases with no gene match: 8. The CDR3 sequence is 15 residues long. Looked up from germline, CDR1 is LNHDA and CDR2 is SQIVND (reference sequence). CDR3 DNA sequence: TGTGCCAGTAGTACTGGACAGGAGTACCCAGATACGCAGTATTTT. This encodes CASSTGQEYPDTQYF.

This chain connects TRBV7-7 to TRBJ2-1; D is ambiguous. From germline, CDR1 is SSHAT and CDR2 FNYEAQ (reference sequence). Trimming took 1 base from V and 1 from J, leaving 11 bases between them. The CDR3 spans 16 residues. The CDR3 region is CASSLGRQVSYNEQFF. The CDR3 DNA follows: TGTGCCAGCAGCTTAGGTAGGCAGGTATCCTACAATGAGCAGTTCTTC.

V usage is TRBV6-6 and J usage is TRBJ1-4; perhaps TRBD1 as D (6 bases). Germline loops: CDR1 MNHNY, CDR2 SVGAGI (reference sequence). The CDR3 spans 13 residues. Trimming shortened V by 6 bases and J by 8 bases, and 13 bases separated the two germline ends. In DNA form, the CDR3 reads TGTGCCAGCAGCGCCCGGCAGGGGGAAAAACTGTTTTTT. Its protein is CASSARQGEKLFF.

In nucleotides, the CDR3 is TGTGCCAGCAGTGAACAACCGGGACAGATGGGTCAGCCCCAGCATTTT. Protein sequence: CASSEQPGQMGQPQHF. This chain joins TRBV6-4 and TRBJ1-5; 7 bases are a match to TRBD1. CDR3 length: 16 amino acids. Germline V CDR1 and CDR2: MRHNA, SNTAGT. Losses at the gene ends were 3 bases for V and 6 bases for J; bases not matched to a gene: 11.

CDR3 nucleotides: TGTGCCAGCAGTGATTGGTCCCAAAACTACGAGCAGTACTTC. Its protein product is CASSDWSQNYEQYF. The chain employs TRBV2 and TRBJ2-7; no definite D call. V was trimmed by 3 bases and J by 3 bases, leaving 12 bases between them. This CDR3 is 14 amino acids long. Germline CDR1 and CDR2: SNHLY and FYNNEI.

The chain's CDR3 is CASSPLPSTGELFF. The CDR3 DNA reads TGTGCCAGCTCACCACTCCCTTCCACCGGGGAGCTGTTTTTT. The V gene is TRBV18, the J gene TRBJ2-2; no clear D gene. Germline V gene data show CDR1 as KGHSH and CDR2 as LQKENI. The CDR3 sequence is 14 residues long. The V end was cut by 1 base, the J end by 4 bases, with 7 bases between.

CDR3 in DNA: TGTGCCTGGAGTGTAGGGGGCGGTGGAAACACCATATATTTT. The encoded protein is CAWSVGGGGNTIYF. This rearrangement joins TRBV30 to TRBJ1-3, with TRBD1 matching over 7 bases. The CDR3 runs 14 residues. Germline CDR1 GTSNPN, CDR2 SVGIG (reference sequence). The junction had 2 bases not matched to a gene; V was cut back by 0 bases and J by 3 bases.

The chain links TRBV19 to TRBJ2-7, with a weak D call TRBD2 (5 bases). The CDR3 is 15 amino acids. The germline V and J ends were trimmed by 3 bases and 3 bases, with 15 bases remaining between them. Germline values: CDR1 LNHDA, CDR2 SQIVND (reference sequence). CDR3 sequence: CASSIYSAAGYEQYF. The CDR3 nucleotides are TGTGCCAGTAGTATCTACTCTGCTGCGGGCTACGAGCAGTACTTC.

The rearrangement joins TRBV4-1 to TRBJ1-6; 8 nucleotides match TRBD1. The CDR3 is 16 amino acids. Germline assignment: CDR1 MGHRA and CDR2 YSYEKL. Trimming cost V 3 bases and J 7 bases; bases outside gene matches: 8. CDR3 residues: CASSHETGGRNSPLHF. CDR3 DNA: TGCGCCAGCAGCCACGAAACAGGGGGTCGAAATTCACCCCTCCACTTT.

The CDR3 coding sequence is TGTGCCAGCAGCGAGGGGGGGGCCCCGGAAGCTTTCTTT. Amino acids: CASSEGGAPEAFF. The chain combines TRBV9 with TRBJ1-1; possibly TRBD1 for D (6 bases). The germline gives CDR1 SGDLS, CDR2 YYNGEE. Trimming took 3 bases from V and 8 from J, leaving 14 bases between them. This CDR3 is 13 amino acids long.

J is TRBJ1-4 and V is TRBV5-1; D gene unclear. Germline CDR1 is SGHRS and CDR2 is YFSETQ. The V and J ends lost 0 bases and 4 bases respectively, with 7 bases between them. The CDR3 consists of 14 residues. The CDR3: CASSLARRNEKLFF. DNA of the CDR3: TGCGCCAGCAGCTTGGCCAGGCGTAATGAAAAACTGTTTTTT.

The rearrangement joins TRBV5-6 to TRBJ2-5; no reliable D call. Germline V gene sequence: CDR1 SGHDT, CDR2 YYEEEE. The CDR3 is 17 amino acids. With 0 bases removed from V and 3 bases from J, the gap between germline ends came to 18 bases. The CDR3 spells CASSLDSRVGIEETQYF. CDR3 nucleotide sequence: TGTGCCAGCAGCTTGGACAGTCGAGTGGGGATAGAAGAGACCCAGTACTTC.

This clone showed up just once. The sample carries other DNA sequences with the same CDR3. V and J are TRBV18 and TRBJ2-7; 11 positions match TRBD1. The trim removed 2 bases at V and 3 bases at J, leaving 0 bases unmatched. The germline V gene has CDR1 KGHSH and CDR2 LQKENI. The CDR3 is 14 amino acids. CDR3 nucleotide sequence: TGTGCCAGCTCACCAGGGACAGGGGGCTACGAGCAGTACTTC. Protein sequence: CASSPGTGGYEQYF.